This T cell receptor beta chain was identified during a study of T cell repertoires in ileal Crohn's disease. Produced via immunoSEQ multiplex PCR; TCRdb's table is partial and in-frame only. The table has 10,000 to 15,000 clones, about four fifths seen once. Time point denoted: neoterminal ileum biopsy at postoperative endoscopy, about 6 months after surgery. Trimming cost V 0 bases and J 7 bases; bases outside gene matches: 5. CDR3 length equals 16 residues. The germline V gene encodes CDR1 LGHNA and CDR2 YSLEER. This chain uses TRBV4-3 with TRBJ2-4; TRBD2 aligns across 11 bases. The specimen sequenced was ileal tissue. The receptor's source is an adult with Crohn's disease. DNA of the CDR3: TGCGCCAGCAGCCAAGATCGCGCTAGCGGGGGGAACATTCAGTACTTC. It encodes CASSQDRASGGNIQYF.